This is a list of T cell receptor beta chains from one sample in a study of cytomegalovirus exposure and HLA in healthy donors. The method was immunoSEQ multiplex PCR; TCRdb's version includes in-frame clones alone and lacks a portion of them. There are some 110,000 clones in the sample; around 73% occur only once, and approximately 1.3% lies in the top ten. Sequencing was carried out using PBMCs. These receptors all stem from a man aged 25-40 years in good health and CMV-seronegative. Both conserved end residues are part of each CDR3. D genes are given only for firm matches. Some rows have no size entry. The others give once, few or many, or a class for an expanded clone.

size,D,J,V,CDR3,DNA
NA,NA,TRBJ2-2,TRBV21-1,CASSKTQRGPGELFF,TGTGCCAGCAGCAAGACGCAGCGGGGGCCCGGGGAGCTGTTTTTT
NA,TRBD2,TRBJ2-1,TRBV10-2,CATDNRQTPLAGGNNEQFF,TGCGCCACGGACAACAGGCAAACACCTCTAGCGGGGGGCAACAATGAGCAGTTCTTC
NA,TRBD2,TRBJ2-7,TRBV18,CASSPSSGVNEQYF,TGTGCCAGCTCACCTTCTAGCGGGGTCAACGAGCAGTACTTC
NA,TRBD1,TRBJ2-3,TRBV5-6,CASSQLDRYADTQYF,TGTGCCAGCAGCCAGCTGGACAGGTACGCAGATACGCAGTATTTT
NA,TRBD2,TRBJ2-3,TRBV30,CAWSGDSGRAPDTQYF,TGTGCCTGGTCCGGGGATAGCGGGAGGGCCCCAGATACGCAGTATTTT
few,NA,TRBJ1-5,TRBV2,CASSLNQPQHF,TGTGCCAGCAGCCTTAATCAGCCCCAGCATTTT
NA,NA,TRBJ2-1,TRBV6-1,CASRRNRENEQFF,TGTGCCAGCAGAAGGAACAGGGAGAATGAGCAGTTCTTC
NA,NA,TRBJ2-1,TRBV28,CASSLPSLTVFF,TGTGCCAGCAGTTTGCCCTCCCTCACGGTCTTCTTC
NA,NA,TRBJ2-2,TRBV15,CTTGSGTNTGELFF,TGTACCACCGGGAGTGGGACGAACACCGGGGAGCTGTTTTTT
NA,NA,TRBJ1-2,TRBV11-2,CASSFSDNNYGYTF,TGTGCCAGCAGCTTTTCTGACAACAACTATGGCTACACCTTC
NA,TRBD1,TRBJ1-1,TRBV25-1,CASSAGTAGHTEAFF,TGTGCCAGCAGTGCCGGGACAGCTGGACACACTGAAGCTTTCTTT
few,NA,TRBJ2-5,TRBV18,CASSPPGQQETQYF,TGTGCCAGCTCACCACCGGGACAACAAGAGACCCAGTACTTC
NA,TRBD1,TRBJ1-5,TRBV19,CASSREVGGTENQPQHF,TGTGCCAGTAGTCGTGAAGTGGGTGGGACAGAGAATCAGCCCCAGCATTTT
NA,NA,TRBJ1-3,TRBV29-1,CSVGTDSGNTIYF,TGCAGCGTTGGGACAGACTCTGGAAACACCATATATTTT
NA,NA,TRBJ2-2,TRBV2,CASSPTPNANAGELFF,TGTGCCAGCAGTCCCACCCCCAATGCGAACGCCGGGGAGCTGTTTTTT
once,TRBD1,TRBJ1-2,TRBV27,CASSLAGGEGYGYTF,TGTGCCAGCAGTTTAGCAGGGGGCGAGGGCTATGGCTACACCTTC
NA,NA,TRBJ1-1,TRBV11-2,CASSLVQADTEAFF,TGTGCCAGCAGCTTAGTTCAAGCCGACACTGAAGCTTTCTTT
few,TRBD1,TRBJ2-5,TRBV6-5,CASSYSTGTAQETQYF,TGTGCCAGCAGTTACAGCACCGGGACAGCCCAAGAGACCCAGTACTTC
NA,TRBD1,TRBJ1-2,TRBV12-5,CASADRGFGYTF,TGTGCTAGCGCGGACAGGGGGTTTGGCTACACCTTC
NA,NA,TRBJ2-7,TRBV11-2,CASSLVNLRQRLYYEQYF,TGTGCCAGCAGCTTAGTTAATCTCAGACAAAGGCTTTACTACGAGCAGTACTTC
NA,TRBD2,TRBJ2-1,TRBV5-1,CASSEPSGGWDEQFF,TGCGCCAGCAGCGAGCCTAGCGGGGGTTGGGATGAGCAGTTCTTC
NA,NA,TRBJ1-1,TRBV28,CASSFPGAEAFF,TGTGCCAGCAGTTTTCCGGGGGCTGAAGCTTTCTTT
NA,TRBD2,TRBJ2-1,TRBV10-1,CASSDAGDLDNEQFF,TGCGCCAGCAGTGATGCGGGGGACTTGGACAATGAGCAGTTCTTC
NA,NA,TRBJ2-5,TRBV11-2,CASSLAGVQTQYF,TGTGCCAGCAGCTTAGCAGGGGTGCAGACCCAGTACTTC
NA,TRBD2,TRBJ2-5,TRBV10-2,CASRASGGAGETQYF,TGCGCCAGCAGGGCCAGCGGGGGGGCAGGAGAGACCCAGTACTTC
NA,NA,TRBJ1-6,TRBV19,CASPLSPHF,TGTGCCAGTCCTCTCAGTCCCCACTTT
NA,TRBD1,TRBJ2-7,TRBV7-9,CASSLAQTGHEQYF,TGTGCCAGCAGCTTAGCGCAGACAGGGCACGAGCAGTACTTC
NA,NA,TRBJ1-2,TRBV6-1,CASSATGRGAEGYTF,TGTGCCAGCAGTGCGACGGGTAGGGGCGCGGAAGGCTACACCTTC
NA,NA,TRBJ1-2,TRBV19,CASSGFGGPDYGYTF,TGTGCCAGTAGTGGGTTCGGGGGTCCTGACTATGGCTACACCTTC
NA,NA,TRBJ1-5,TRBV7-8,CASSLGRRDGNQPQHF,TGTGCCAGCAGCTTAGGGCGGAGGGACGGCAATCAGCCCCAGCATTTT
NA,TRBD2,TRBJ2-1,TRBV4-3,CASSPSLAGGPYNEQFF,TGCGCCAGCAGCCCCTCCCTAGCGGGGGGGCCTTACAATGAGCAGTTCTTC
NA,NA,TRBJ1-4,TRBV5-1,CASSLLGDNEKLFF,TGCGCCAGCAGCTTGCTGGGAGATAATGAAAAACTGTTTTTT
NA,NA,TRBJ2-1,TRBV11-2,CASSLAGGASYNEQFF,TGTGCCAGCAGCTTAGCAGGAGGAGCTTCCTACAATGAGCAGTTCTTC
NA,TRBD2,TRBJ2-7,TRBV11-2,CASRRGAYEQYF,TGTGCCAGCAGACGGGGGGCCTACGAGCAGTACTTC
NA,TRBD1,TRBJ1-1,TRBV6-5,CASSYGTVNTEAFF,TGTGCCAGCAGTTACGGGACAGTGAACACTGAAGCTTTCTTT
NA,TRBD1,TRBJ1-2,TRBV27,CASSRTGNYGYTF,TGTGCCAGCAGCAGGACAGGGAACTATGGCTACACCTTC
few,TRBD1,TRBJ2-3,TRBV6-6,CASSTAGQGPDTQYF,TGTGCCAGCAGTACCGCCGGACAGGGACCAGATACGCAGTATTTT
NA,NA,TRBJ1-5,TRBV30,CAWNLGGAGNQPQHF,TGTGCCTGGAATCTGGGCGGGGCCGGCAATCAGCCCCAGCATTTT
NA,NA,TRBJ2-2,TRBV18,CASSPGQFGELFF,TGTGCCAGCTCACCTGGGCAATTCGGGGAGCTGTTTTTT
NA,TRBD1,TRBJ1-5,TRBV5-5,CASSFKQGAGNQPQHF,TGTGCCAGCAGCTTCAAACAGGGGGCGGGAAATCAGCCCCAGCATTTT